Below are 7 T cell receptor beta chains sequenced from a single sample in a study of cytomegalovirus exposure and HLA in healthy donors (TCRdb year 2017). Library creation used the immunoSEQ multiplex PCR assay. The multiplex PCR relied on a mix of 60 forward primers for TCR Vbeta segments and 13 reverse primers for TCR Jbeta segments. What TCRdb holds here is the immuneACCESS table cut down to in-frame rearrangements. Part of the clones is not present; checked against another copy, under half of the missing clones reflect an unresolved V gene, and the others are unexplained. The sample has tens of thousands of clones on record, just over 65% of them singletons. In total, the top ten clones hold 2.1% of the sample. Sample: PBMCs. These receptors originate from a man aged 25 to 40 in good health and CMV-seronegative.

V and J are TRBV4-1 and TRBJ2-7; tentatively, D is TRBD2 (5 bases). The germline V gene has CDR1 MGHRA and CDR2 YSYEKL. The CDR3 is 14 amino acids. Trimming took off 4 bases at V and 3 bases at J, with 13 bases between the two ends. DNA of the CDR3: TGCGCCAGCAGCCCCCCTGGGAGTAGCTACGAGCAGTACTTC. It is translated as CASSPPGSSYEQYF.

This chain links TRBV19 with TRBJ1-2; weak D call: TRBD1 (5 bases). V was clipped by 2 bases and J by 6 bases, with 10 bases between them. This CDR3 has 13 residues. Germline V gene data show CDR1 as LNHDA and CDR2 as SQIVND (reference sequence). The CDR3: CASSIYGADGYTF. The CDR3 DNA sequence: TGTGCCAGTAGTATATATGGGGCCGATGGCTACACCTTC.

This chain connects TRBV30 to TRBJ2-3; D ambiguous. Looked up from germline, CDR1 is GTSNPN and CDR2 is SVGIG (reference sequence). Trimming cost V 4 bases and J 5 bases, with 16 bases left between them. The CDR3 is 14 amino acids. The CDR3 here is CAWNGAGVGDTQYF. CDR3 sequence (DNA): TGTGCCTGGAATGGTGCAGGTGTCGGAGATACGCAGTATTTT. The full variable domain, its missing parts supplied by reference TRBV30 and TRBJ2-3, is SQTIHQWPATLVQPVGSPLSLECTVEGTSNPNLYWYRQAAGRGLQLLFYSVGIGQISSEVPQNLSASRPQDRQFILSSKKLLLSDSGFYLCAWNGAGVGDTQYFGPGTRLTVL.

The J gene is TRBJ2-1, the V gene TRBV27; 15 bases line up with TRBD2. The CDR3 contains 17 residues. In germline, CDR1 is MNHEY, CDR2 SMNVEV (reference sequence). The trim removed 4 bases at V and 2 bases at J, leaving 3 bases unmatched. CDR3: CASSSGLAGGPYNEQFF. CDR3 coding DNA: TGTGCCAGCAGTTCGGGACTAGCGGGAGGACCCTACAATGAGCAGTTCTTC.

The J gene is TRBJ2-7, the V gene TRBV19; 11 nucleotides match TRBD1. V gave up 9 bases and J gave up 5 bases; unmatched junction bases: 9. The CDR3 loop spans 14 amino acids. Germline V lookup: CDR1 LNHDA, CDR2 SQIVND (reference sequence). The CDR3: CASGTGGSPHEQYF. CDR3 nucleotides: TGTGCCAGCGGGACAGGGGGTTCTCCCCACGAGCAGTACTTC.

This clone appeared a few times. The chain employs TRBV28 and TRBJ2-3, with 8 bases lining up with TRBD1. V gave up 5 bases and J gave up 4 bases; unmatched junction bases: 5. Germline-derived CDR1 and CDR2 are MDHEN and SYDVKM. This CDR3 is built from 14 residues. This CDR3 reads CASSPTGEADTQYF. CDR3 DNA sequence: TGTGCCAGCAGTCCGACAGGGGAGGCAGATACGCAGTATTTT.

CDR3 DNA: TGCGCCAGCAGCCCGGGGACAGGGGGGGTTGCTGAAGCTTTCTTT. This codes for CASSPGTGGVAEAFF. The V gene is TRBV5-1, the J gene TRBJ1-1, with 11 bases matching TRBD1. The CDR3 has 15 residues. Germline assignment: CDR1 SGHRS and CDR2 YFSETQ. The V and J ends lost 4 bases and 6 bases, in that order; junction bases with no gene match: 8.